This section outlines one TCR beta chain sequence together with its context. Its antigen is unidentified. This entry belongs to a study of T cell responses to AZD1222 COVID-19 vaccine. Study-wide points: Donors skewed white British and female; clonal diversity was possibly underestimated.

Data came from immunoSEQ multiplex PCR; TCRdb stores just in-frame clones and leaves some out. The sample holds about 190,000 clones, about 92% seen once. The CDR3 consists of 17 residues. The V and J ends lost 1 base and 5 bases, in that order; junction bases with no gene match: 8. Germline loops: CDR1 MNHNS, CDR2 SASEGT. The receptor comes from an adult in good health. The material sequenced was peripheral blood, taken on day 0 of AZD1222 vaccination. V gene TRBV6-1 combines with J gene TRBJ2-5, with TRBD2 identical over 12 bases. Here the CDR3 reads CASSEGLLAGGRETQYF. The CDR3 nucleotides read TGTGCCAGCAGTGAAGGACTGCTAGCGGGGGGGCGCGAGACCCAGTACTTC.